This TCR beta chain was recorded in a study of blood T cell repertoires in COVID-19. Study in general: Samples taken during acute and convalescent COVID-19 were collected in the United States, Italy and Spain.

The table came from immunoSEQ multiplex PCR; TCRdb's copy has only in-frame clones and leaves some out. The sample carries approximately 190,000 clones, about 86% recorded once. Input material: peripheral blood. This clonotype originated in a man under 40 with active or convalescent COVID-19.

The CDR3 protein is CAWRLAGAGWSYEQYF. The DNA of the CDR3 is TGTGCCTGGAGGTTAGCGGGAGCGGGGTGGTCCTACGAGCAGTACTTC. The genes are TRBV30 and TRBJ2-7; 9 bases are a match to TRBD2. J gave up 1 base and V 3 bases, and 10 bases lay outside the gene matches. Germline loops: CDR1 GTSNPN, CDR2 SVGIG (reference sequence). CDR3 length: 16 residues. The full variable domain, in which reference TRBV30 and TRBJ2-7 provide the parts outside the CDR3, is SQTIHQWPATLVQPVGSPLSLECTVEGTSNPNLYWYRQAAGRGLQLLFYSVGIGQISSEVPQNLSASRPQDRQFILSSKKLLLSDSGFYLCAWRLAGAGWSYEQYFGPGTRLTVT.